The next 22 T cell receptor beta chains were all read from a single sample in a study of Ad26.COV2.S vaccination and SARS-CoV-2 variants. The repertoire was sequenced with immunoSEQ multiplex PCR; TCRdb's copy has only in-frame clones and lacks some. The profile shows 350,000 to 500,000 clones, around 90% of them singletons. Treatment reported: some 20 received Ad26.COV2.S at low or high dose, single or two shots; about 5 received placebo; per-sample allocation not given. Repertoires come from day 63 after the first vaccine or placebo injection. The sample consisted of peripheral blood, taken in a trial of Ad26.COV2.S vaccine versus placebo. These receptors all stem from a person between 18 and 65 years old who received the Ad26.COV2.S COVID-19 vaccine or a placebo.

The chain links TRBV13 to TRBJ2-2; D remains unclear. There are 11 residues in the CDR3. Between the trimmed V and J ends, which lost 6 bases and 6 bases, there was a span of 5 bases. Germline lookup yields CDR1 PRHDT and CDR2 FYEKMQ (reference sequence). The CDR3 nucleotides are TGTGCCAGCAGTTTTTCCGGGGAGCTGTTTTTT. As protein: CASSFSGELFF.

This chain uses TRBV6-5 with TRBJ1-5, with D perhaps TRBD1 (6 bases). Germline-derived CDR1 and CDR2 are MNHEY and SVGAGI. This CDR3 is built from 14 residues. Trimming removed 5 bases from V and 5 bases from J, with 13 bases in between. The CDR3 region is CASSHQGLDQPQHF. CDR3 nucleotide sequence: TGTGCCAGCAGTCACCAGGGGCTAGATCAGCCCCAGCATTTT.

CDR3 sequence reads: CASSSLRGYEETQYF. The CDR3 nucleotides are TGTGCCAGCAGCTCCCTGAGGGGGTACGAAGAGACCCAGTACTTC. V and J are TRBV7-8 and TRBJ2-5; TRBD1 might be the D (6 bases). CDR3 length: 15 residues. V was clipped by 4 bases and J by 3 bases, with 15 bases between them. CDR1 and CDR2 (germline): SGHVS, FQNEAQ.

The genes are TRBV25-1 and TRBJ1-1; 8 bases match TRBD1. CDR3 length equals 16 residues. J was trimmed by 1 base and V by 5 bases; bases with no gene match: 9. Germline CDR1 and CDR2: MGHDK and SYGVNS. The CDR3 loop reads CASSWAYRGSNTEAFF. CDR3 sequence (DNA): TGTGCCAGCAGTTGGGCCTACAGGGGGTCGAACACTGAAGCTTTCTTT.

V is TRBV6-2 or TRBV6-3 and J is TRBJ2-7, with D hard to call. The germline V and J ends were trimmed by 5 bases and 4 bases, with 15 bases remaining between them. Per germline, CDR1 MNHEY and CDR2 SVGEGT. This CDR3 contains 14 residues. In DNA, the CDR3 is TGTGCCAGCAGTCTAGACTCTCGAAGTTACGAGCAGTACTTC. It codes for CASSLDSRSYEQYF.

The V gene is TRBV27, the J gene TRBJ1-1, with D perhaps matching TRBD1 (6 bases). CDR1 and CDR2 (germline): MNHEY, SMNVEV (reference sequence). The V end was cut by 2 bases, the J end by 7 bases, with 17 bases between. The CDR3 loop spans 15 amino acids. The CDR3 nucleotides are TGTGCCAGCAGTTTAGGTAGGGGACAACAGGGTGAAGCTTTCTTT. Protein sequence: CASSLGRGQQGEAFF.

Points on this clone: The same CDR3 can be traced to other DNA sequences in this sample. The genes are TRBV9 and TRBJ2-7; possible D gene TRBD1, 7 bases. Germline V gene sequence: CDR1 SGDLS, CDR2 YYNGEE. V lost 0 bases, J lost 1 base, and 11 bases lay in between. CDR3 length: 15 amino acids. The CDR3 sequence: CASSVGAGGSYEQYF. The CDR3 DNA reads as TGTGCCAGCAGCGTAGGGGCAGGGGGGTCCTACGAGCAGTACTTC. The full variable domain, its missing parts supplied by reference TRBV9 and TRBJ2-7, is DSGVTQTPKHLITATGQRVTLRCSPRSGDLSVYWYQQSLDQGLQFLIQYYNGEERAKGNILERFSAQQFPDLHSELNLSSLELGDSALYFCASSVGAGGSYEQYFGPGTRLTVT.

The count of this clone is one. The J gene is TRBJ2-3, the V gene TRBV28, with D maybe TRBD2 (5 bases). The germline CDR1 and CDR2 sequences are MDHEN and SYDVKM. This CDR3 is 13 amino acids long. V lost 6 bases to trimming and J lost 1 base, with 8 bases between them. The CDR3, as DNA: TGTGCCAGCAGGGAGGCCGGCACAGATACGCAGTATTTT. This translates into CASREAGTDTQYF.

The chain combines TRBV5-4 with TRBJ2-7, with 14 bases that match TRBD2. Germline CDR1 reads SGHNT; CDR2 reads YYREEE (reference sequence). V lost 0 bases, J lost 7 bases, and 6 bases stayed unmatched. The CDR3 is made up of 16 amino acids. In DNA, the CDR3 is TGTGCCAGCAGCTTGGGACTAGCGGGAGGGCCAAGGGAGCAGTACTTC. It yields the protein CASSLGLAGGPREQYF.

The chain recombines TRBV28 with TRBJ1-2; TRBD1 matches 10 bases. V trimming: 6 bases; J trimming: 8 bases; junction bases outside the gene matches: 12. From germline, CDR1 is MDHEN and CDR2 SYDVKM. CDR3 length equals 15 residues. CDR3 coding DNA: TGTGCCAGCAGCCGTCCCGGACAGGGGGTCGAAGGCTACACCTTC. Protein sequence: CASSRPGQGVEGYTF.

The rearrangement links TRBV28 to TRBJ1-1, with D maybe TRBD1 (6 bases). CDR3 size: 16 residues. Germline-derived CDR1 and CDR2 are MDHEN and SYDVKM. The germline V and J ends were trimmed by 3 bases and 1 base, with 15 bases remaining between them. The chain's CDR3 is CASSFPAGGGNTEAFF. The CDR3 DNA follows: TGTGCCAGCAGTTTCCCGGCGGGGGGCGGGAACACTGAAGCTTTCTTT.

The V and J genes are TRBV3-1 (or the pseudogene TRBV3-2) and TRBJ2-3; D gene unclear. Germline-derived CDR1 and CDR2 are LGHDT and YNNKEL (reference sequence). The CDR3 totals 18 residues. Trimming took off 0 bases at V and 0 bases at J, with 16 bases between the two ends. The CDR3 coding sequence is TGTGCCAGCAGCCAAGATCAAACAGAAGAGTTGAGCACAGATACGCAGTATTTT. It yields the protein CASSQDQTEELSTDTQYF.

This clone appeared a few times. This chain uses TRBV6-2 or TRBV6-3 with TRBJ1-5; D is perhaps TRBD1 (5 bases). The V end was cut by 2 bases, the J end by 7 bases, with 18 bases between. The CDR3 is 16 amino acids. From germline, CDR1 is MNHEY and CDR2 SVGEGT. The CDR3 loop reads CASSYRGSGLGQPQHF. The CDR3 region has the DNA TGTGCCAGCAGTTACAGGGGATCAGGGTTAGGGCAGCCCCAGCATTTT.

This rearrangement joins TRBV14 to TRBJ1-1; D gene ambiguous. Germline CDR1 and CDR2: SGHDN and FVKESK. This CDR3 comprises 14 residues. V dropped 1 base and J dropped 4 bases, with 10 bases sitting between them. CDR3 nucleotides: TGTGCCAGCAGCCAAGGGGAGTTGGGCACTGAAGCTTTCTTT. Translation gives CASSQGELGTEAFF.

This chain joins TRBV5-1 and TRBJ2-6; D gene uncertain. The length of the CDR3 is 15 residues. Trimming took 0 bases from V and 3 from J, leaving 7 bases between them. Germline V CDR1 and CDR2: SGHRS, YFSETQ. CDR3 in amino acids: CASSLEGNGANVLTF. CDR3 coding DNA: TGCGCCAGCAGCTTGGAAGGGAATGGGGCCAACGTCCTGACTTTC. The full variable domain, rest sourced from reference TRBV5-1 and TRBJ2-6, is KAGVTQTPRYLIKTRGQQVTLSCSPISGHRSVSWYQQTPGQGLQFLFEYFSETQRNKGNFPGRFSGRQFSNSRSEMNVSTLELGDSALYLCASSLEGNGANVLTFGAGSRLTVL.

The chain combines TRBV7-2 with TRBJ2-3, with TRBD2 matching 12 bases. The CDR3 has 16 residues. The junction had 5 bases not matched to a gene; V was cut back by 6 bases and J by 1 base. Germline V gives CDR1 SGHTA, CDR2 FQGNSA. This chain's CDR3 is CASSSSSGRGTDTQYF. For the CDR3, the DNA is TGTGCCAGCAGTTCCTCTAGCGGGAGGGGCACAGATACGCAGTATTTT.

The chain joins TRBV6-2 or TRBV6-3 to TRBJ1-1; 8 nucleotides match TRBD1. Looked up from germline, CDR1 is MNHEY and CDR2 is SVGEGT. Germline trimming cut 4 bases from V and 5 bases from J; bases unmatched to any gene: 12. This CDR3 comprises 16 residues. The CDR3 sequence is CASSSLTDRGGTEAFF. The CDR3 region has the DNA TGTGCCAGCAGTTCCCTCACAGACAGGGGAGGGACTGAAGCTTTCTTT.

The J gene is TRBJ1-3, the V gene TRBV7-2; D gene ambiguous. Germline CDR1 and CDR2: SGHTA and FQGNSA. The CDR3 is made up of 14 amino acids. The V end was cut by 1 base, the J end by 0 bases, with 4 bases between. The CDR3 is CASSLEPSGNTIYF. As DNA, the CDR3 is TGTGCCAGCAGCTTAGAGCCCTCTGGAAACACCATATATTTT. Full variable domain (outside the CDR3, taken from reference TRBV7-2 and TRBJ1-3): GAGVSQSPSNKVTEKGKDVELRCDPISGHTALYWYRQSLGQGLEFLIYFQGNSAPDKSGLPSDRFSAERTGGSVSTLTIQRTQQEDSAVYLCASSLEPSGNTIYFGEGSWLTVV.

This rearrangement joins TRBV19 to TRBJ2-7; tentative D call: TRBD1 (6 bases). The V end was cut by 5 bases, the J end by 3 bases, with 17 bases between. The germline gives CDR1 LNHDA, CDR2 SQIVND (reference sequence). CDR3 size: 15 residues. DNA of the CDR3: TGTGCCAGTAGTCTAACCCACGGACAGTTCTACGAGCAGTACTTC. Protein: CASSLTHGQFYEQYF.

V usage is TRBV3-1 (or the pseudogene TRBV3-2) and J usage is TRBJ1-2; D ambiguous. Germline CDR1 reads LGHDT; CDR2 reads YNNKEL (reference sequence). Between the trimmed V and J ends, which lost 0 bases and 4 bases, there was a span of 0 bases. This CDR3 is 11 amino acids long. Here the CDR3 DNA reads TGTGCCAGCAGCCAAGACTATGGCTACACCTTC. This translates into CASSQDYGYTF.

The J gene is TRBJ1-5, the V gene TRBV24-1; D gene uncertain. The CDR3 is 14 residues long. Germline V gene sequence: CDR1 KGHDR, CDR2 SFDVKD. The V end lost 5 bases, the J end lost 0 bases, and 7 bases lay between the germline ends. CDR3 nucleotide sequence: TGTGCCACCAGTGCAGACTATAGCAATCAGCCCCAGCATTTT. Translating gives CATSADYSNQPQHF.

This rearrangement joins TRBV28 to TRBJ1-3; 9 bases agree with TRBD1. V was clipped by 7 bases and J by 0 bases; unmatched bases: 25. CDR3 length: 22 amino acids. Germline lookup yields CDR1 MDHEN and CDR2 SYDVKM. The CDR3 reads CASIFGEVGQGLGFGSGNTIYF. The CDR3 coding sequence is TGTGCCAGCATCTTCGGTGAGGTGGGACAGGGACTAGGTTTTGGCTCTGGAAACACCATATATTTT.